These 26 T cell receptor beta chains originate from one sample sequenced in a study of T cells in Graves' hyperthyroidism and ophthalmopathy (dated by TCRdb to about 2019). Receptor amplification or capture employed multiplex PCR. TCRdb records Illumina HiSeq 2000 as the sequencer. Amplification of TCR beta CDR3 regions was carried out from RNA transcripts. The first round of RT-PCR for the TCR CDR3 was performed with the HTBI primer set and the Qiagen OneStep RT-PCR kit. TCRdb trimmed the raw reads at Q25, called clones with MiXCR and kept productive beta chains. CDR3 protein duplicates are merged, each entry listing the most common genes and DNA. This sample has roughly 700,000 distinct CDR3 sequences in its table, and 11% to 15% of those were observed once. 9.5% to 13% of the sample rests with the top ten. The sequenced material came from blood. Receptors originate from a woman between 18 and 30 years old with Graves' hyperthyroidism.

This clonotype has ten or more counts. This sequence joins TRBV5-6 and TRBJ2-7, with 12 bases lining up with TRBD2. The CDR3 consists of 14 residues. V shed 4 bases and J 6 bases; nucleotides not matched to a gene: 5. Germline assignment: CDR1 SGHDT and CDR2 YYEEEE. The CDR3 is CASSRTSGMVEQYF. In DNA, the CDR3 is TGTGCCAGCAGCCGGACTAGCGGGATGGTCGAGCAGTACTTC.

This clonotype was found many times. This sequence joins TRBV10-3 and TRBJ1-1; 12 bases map to TRBD1. J was trimmed by 4 bases and V by 6 bases; bases with no gene match: 3. The germline V gene encodes CDR1 ENHRY and CDR2 SYGVKD. The length of the CDR3 is 14 residues. The CDR3, as DNA: TGTGCCATCAGGGGGACAGGGGGCTTCACTGAAGCTTTCTTT. Its translation: CAIRGTGGFTEAFF.

This rearrangement joins TRBV10-3 to TRBJ1-3; 10 bases map to TRBD1. This CDR3 region has 19 residues. CDR1 is ENHRY, CDR2 SYGVKD, per germline. V lost 3 bases and J lost 0; bases outside the gene matches: 11. Here the CDR3 reads CAISEPGQGTTLSGNTIYF. The CDR3 bases are TGTGCCATCAGTGAACCGGGACAGGGGACTACCCTCTCTGGAAACACCATATATTTT.

This clonotype was seen a handful of times. This chain connects TRBV24-1 to TRBJ2-7, with D unclear. The CDR3 runs to 13 residues. Germline CDR1 and CDR2: KGHDR and SFDVKD. The V end lost 4 bases, the J end lost 1 base, and 7 bases lay between the germline ends. The CDR3 region has the DNA TGTGCCACCAGTGACCACGGGTCCTACGAGCAGTACTTC. Protein sequence: CATSDHGSYEQYF.

In this sample, this clonotype turned up many times. The chain recombines TRBV20-1 with TRBJ2-7; either TRBD1 or TRBD2 may fit D (5 bases each). This CDR3 has 15 residues. Germline loops: CDR1 DFQATT, CDR2 SNEGSKA (reference sequence). Trimming took 0 bases from V and 0 from J, leaving 12 bases between them. The CDR3 nucleotides are TGCAGTGCTAGAGATCGGGGCCAAATCTCCTACGAGCAGTACTTC. Encoded protein: CSARDRGQISYEQYF.

This clonotype was detected ten times or more. The chain links TRBV7-3 to TRBJ2-7, with 8 bases aligning to TRBD2. The CDR3 has 15 amino acids. Germline trimming cut 4 bases from V and 0 bases from J; bases unmatched to any gene: 5. The germline CDR1 and CDR2 sequences are SGHTA and FQGTGA. The CDR3 reads CASSSPGTSSYEQYF. As DNA, the CDR3 is TGTGCCAGCAGCTCTCCCGGGACTAGCTCCTACGAGCAGTACTTC.

This clonotype was observed a handful of times. The chain is built from TRBV19 and TRBJ2-2, with D hard to call. V was pared by 8 bases and J by 6 bases, with 10 bases between. Germline lookup yields CDR1 LNHDA and CDR2 SQIVND (reference sequence). This CDR3 is built from 12 residues. This CDR3 is CASLVRPGELFF. The DNA of the CDR3 is TGTGCCAGTCTTGTTCGGCCCGGGGAGCTGTTTTTT.

This clonotype was counted only a few times. V gene TRBV28 combines with J gene TRBJ2-5; 13 nucleotides agree with TRBD2. This CDR3 spans 18 amino acids. Per the germline V gene, CDR1 is MDHEN and CDR2 is SYDVKM. Trimming at V came to 4 bases and at J to 4 bases, leaving 12 bases not matched to a gene. The chain's CDR3 is CASSYPGLAGAEGETQYF. The CDR3 bases are TGTGCCAGCAGTTACCCCGGACTAGCGGGAGCGGAGGGAGAGACCCAGTACTTC.

The chain joins TRBV29-1 to TRBJ2-1; the match to TRBD2 covers 9 bases. V trimming: 5 bases; J trimming: 4 bases; junction bases outside the gene matches: 6. CDR3 length: 14 amino acids. Germline V gene data show CDR1 as SQVTM and CDR2 as ANQGSEA. CDR3 sequence: CSVYVTSGYNEQFF. Written as DNA, the CDR3 is TGCAGCGTTTACGTGACTAGCGGTTACAATGAGCAGTTCTTC.

This clonotype has at least ten counts. CDR3 coding DNA: TGTGCCAGCAGCTTAGGAGGGACATCGGGGGAGCAGTACTTC. This codes for CASSLGGTSGEQYF. The V call is TRBV7-8, the J call TRBJ2-7; TRBD1 might be the D (6 bases). This CDR3 has 14 amino acids. The germline V gene has CDR1 SGHVS and CDR2 FQNEAQ. V lost 1 base and J 7 bases, leaving 14 bases between the germline ends.

V gene TRBV19 combines with J gene TRBJ1-1, with 10 bases matching TRBD1. Trimming at V came to 5 bases and at J to 2 bases, leaving 5 bases not matched to a gene. In germline, CDR1 is LNHDA, CDR2 SQIVND (reference sequence). There are 15 residues in the CDR3. This chain's CDR3 is CASSVGDRGNTEAFF. CDR3 nucleotide sequence: TGTGCCAGTAGTGTAGGGGACAGGGGAAACACTGAAGCTTTCTTT.

The chain joins TRBV19 to TRBJ1-4; TRBD1 might be the D (5 bases). V lost 7 bases and J 4 bases, leaving 13 bases between the germline ends. The CDR3 length is 14 residues. In germline, CDR1 is LNHDA, CDR2 SQIVND (reference sequence). The CDR3 DNA follows: TGTGCCAGTAACCAGGGTGGATATAATGAAAAACTGTTTTTT. It codes for CASNQGGYNEKLFF.

This clonotype was counted at least ten times. The V call is TRBV20-1, the J call TRBJ2-3; 8 positions agree with TRBD2. The CDR3 has 15 amino acids. Germline V gene data show CDR1 as DFQATT and CDR2 as SNEGSKA (reference sequence). J gave up 4 bases and V 4 bases, and 10 bases lay outside the gene matches. This CDR3 reads CSANKNSGSPDTQYF. CDR3 nucleotides: TGCAGTGCTAACAAAAACAGCGGGAGCCCAGATACGCAGTATTTT.

This clonotype was found many times. The junction differs from germline at one of its ends, possibly a read error. V usage is TRBV11-2 and J usage is TRBJ2-7; D ambiguous. Germline V gene sequence: CDR1 SGHAT, CDR2 FQNNGV. CDR3 length: 15 residues. The CDR3 DNA follows: TGTGCCAGCAGCTTAGTTGGGGTGTCCTCCAACGAGCAGTACTTC. It encodes CASSLVGVSSNEQYF.

The CDR3 region is CGGTSGHEQFF. The CDR3 DNA follows: TGCGGGGGGACTAGCGGCCATGAGCAGTTCTTC. The genes are TRBV29-1 and TRBJ2-1; 11 nucleotides align to TRBD2. The length of the CDR3 is 11 residues. CDR1 and CDR2 (germline): SQVTM, ANQGSEA.

The chain uses TRBV20-1 and TRBJ2-2, with 8 positions matching TRBD2. CDR1 and CDR2 from the germline V gene are DFQATT and SNEGSKA (reference sequence). The CDR3 consists of 17 residues. Losses at the gene ends were 0 bases for V and 1 base for J; bases not matched to a gene: 7. The CDR3 region has the DNA TGCAGTGCTAGAGACCAAGGACTAGCAGGGAACACCGGGGAGCTGTTTTTT. Translated: CSARDQGLAGNTGELFF.

This clonotype was seen at least ten times. This chain links TRBV30 with TRBJ2-7, with TRBD1 matching 7 bases. Per the germline V gene, CDR1 is GTSNPN and CDR2 is SVGIG (reference sequence). This CDR3 contains 15 residues. Trimming took 2 bases from V and 2 from J; bases not matched to a gene: 9. The CDR3 DNA follows: TGTGCCTGGAGTTTAACGCCGGGACAGCCCTACGAGCAGTACTTC. Residues: CAWSLTPGQPYEQYF.

This clonotype was found many times. The chain carries TRBV7-9 and TRBJ2-1, with D possibly matching TRBD2 (5 bases). V dropped 5 bases and J dropped 5 bases, with 13 bases sitting between them. CDR3 length: 14 residues. CDR1 is SEHNR and CDR2 is FQNEAQ in the germline V gene (reference sequence). The CDR3, as DNA: TGTGCCAGCAGCCCCCGGGGAAGCGACAATGAGCAGTTCTTC. Its protein product is CASSPRGSDNEQFF.

This clonotype was seen a handful of times. V gene TRBV4-3 combines with J gene TRBJ2-3; D not certain. The CDR3 is 16 amino acids. The germline V gene has CDR1 LGHNA and CDR2 YSLEER. The ends were cut back, 0 bases at V and 4 bases at J, with 14 bases in the middle. CDR3 sequence: CASSQDWSVKADTQYF. CDR3 nucleotide sequence: TGCGCCAGCAGCCAAGATTGGAGCGTAAAAGCAGATACGCAGTATTTT.

This clonotype was detected a few times. One base away lies a much larger clone, so this may be a sequencing read error. This sequence joins TRBV2 and TRBJ2-3; no clear D gene. The CDR3 covers 13 residues. Trimming took 6 bases from V and 2 from J, leaving 9 bases between them. The germline gives CDR1 SNHLY, CDR2 FYNNEI. The CDR3 nucleotides are TGTGCCAGCAGAAGTCGGTTCACAGATACGCAGTATTTT. Protein: CASRSRFTDTQYF.

In its sample, this clonotype was seen a few times. The rearrangement uses TRBV6-5 and TRBJ2-3; no reliable D call. The CDR3 extends over 13 amino acids. Trimming pared 1 base from V and 6 bases from J, leaving 8 bases between. CDR1 is MNHEY, CDR2 SVGAGI, per germline. CDR3 coding DNA: TGTGCCAGCAGTTACTTGAGACGGGATACGCAGTATTTT. This codes for CASSYLRRDTQYF.

This clonotype was detected many times. The rearrangement uses TRBV6-5 and TRBJ2-7, with D maybe TRBD2 (6 bases). The CDR3 has 13 amino acids. Germline CDR1 is MNHEY and CDR2 is SVGAGI. Trimming cost V 3 bases and J 2 bases, with 8 bases left between them. This chain's CDR3 is CASSYRGTYEQYF. In nucleotides, the CDR3 is TGTGCCAGCAGTTATCGCGGGACCTACGAGCAGTACTTC.

This clonotype has a count of ten or more. This rearrangement joins TRBV13 to TRBJ2-7, with TRBD1 matching 7 bases. This CDR3 is built from 15 residues. J was trimmed by 3 bases and V by 6 bases; bases with no gene match: 11. Germline CDR1 reads PRHDT; CDR2 reads FYEKMQ (reference sequence). The CDR3 is CASRITGTDHYEQYF. The CDR3 coding sequence is TGTGCCAGCAGAATAACCGGGACAGACCACTACGAGCAGTACTTC.

This clonotype was picked up many times. The chain has TRBV9 and TRBJ1-5, with a possible D match to TRBD1 (6 bases). The V and J ends lost 4 bases and 7 bases respectively, with 9 bases between them. The CDR3 totals 12 residues. Looked up from germline, CDR1 is SGDLS and CDR2 is YYNGEE. CDR3 coding DNA: TGTGCCAGCAGCACCGGGGGCCAGCCCCAGCATTTT. Residues: CASSTGGQPQHF.

This clonotype has ten or more counts. The chain joins TRBV30 to TRBJ1-2; unclear D gene. Per germline, CDR1 GTSNPN and CDR2 SVGIG (reference sequence). The CDR3 is made up of 17 amino acids. Trimming took off 2 bases at V and 4 bases at J, with 23 bases between the two ends. The CDR3 DNA is TGTGCCTGGAGTCCCCGGCTGTACCTCCGAAAGGGCTATGGCTACACCTTC. Translating it yields CAWSPRLYLRKGYGYTF.

This clonotype was counted many times. The genes are TRBV18 and TRBJ2-1; 10 bases are a match to TRBD1. This CDR3 has 17 amino acids. The junction had 10 bases not matched to a gene; V was cut back by 3 bases and J by 5 bases. Germline CDR1 KGHSH, CDR2 LQKENI. The chain's CDR3 is CASSPQPGQGSHNEQFF. As DNA, the CDR3 is TGTGCCAGCTCACCCCAACCGGGACAGGGGTCCCACAATGAGCAGTTCTTC.